This T cell receptor (beta chain) was retrieved from a study of CD8+CD57+ T cells in acquired aplastic anemia (dated by TCRdb to between 2017 and 2018). Regarding the research as a whole: On average, sorted CD4+ and CD8+ cells yielded about 3 ug of extracted DNA, with a range of about 0.19 to 30 ug. CD8+CD57+ expansion was defined as frequency above the mean frequency observed in healthy subjects. The paper's findings and limits, for the study overall: No significant difference in CD8+ Simpson's diversity was found between patients and healthy controls (P=0.060). Some 30 CD8+ CDR3 sequences were shared between patients and controls but appeared highly expressed in patients and within their immunodominant clones.

The patients picked for sequencing were ones in whom flow cytometry had shown an expansion of CD8+CD57+ cells. Every patient had severe acquired aplastic anemia, diagnosed using the International Study of Aplastic Anemia and Agranulocytosis and Camitta criteria. No therapy had been received by the patients at the time of blood sampling. TCR repertoires of sorted CD4+ and CD8+ blood T cells from severe aplastic anemia patients and healthy subjects were deep-sequenced in the study. In the USA, patient enrollment took place under clinicaltrials.gov protocols 00001620, 01623167, 00001397, 00071045, 00081523 and 00961064. Ficoll-Paque density gradient centrifugation was used to isolate peripheral blood mononuclear cells. Before DNA was extracted, CD4+ and CD8+ T cells were sorted using either FACS or magnetic beads. Genomic DNA served as template for TCR beta VDJ combination and CDR3 sequence profiling. An Illumina HiSeq 2000 was the platform used for TCR repertoire sequencing. Per the authors' processing: Repertoires were assessed using TRBV/TRBJ rearrangement plots, CDR3 size and DJ length profiles, and Simpson's diversity index. The most abundant DNA sequence in the deep sequencing data was taken as the immunodominant clone. CDR3 amino acid sequences were checked for sharing between subjects and were compared against published repertoires and the VDJdb database. TCRdb took the public reads, trimmed them with fastp at Q25, ran MiXCR for clone calling and kept in-frame beta chains. Rows merge per CDR3 protein into single entries with the most common DNA and genes. Here the V and J calls rest on TCRdb's processing, not on the authors' analysis. The sample yields around 250,000 distinct CDR3 sequences; 65% to 90% were counted once. Approximately 40% of the sample belongs to the ten largest clones.

As encoded in the germline V gene, CDR1 is SGHVS while CDR2 is FNYEAQ. The CDR3 holds 14 amino acids from the cysteine to the phenylalanine. Just CDR3 DNA is preserved here, 42 bases in frame from base 1. With regard to this clonotype: Its recognized antigen is unknown. At one end the junction does not follow the germline gene, possibly because of a read error.

Rearrangement joined TRBV7-6 to TRBJ2-5; no confident D gene assignment can be made. The sequence was obtained from a human donor with aplastic anemia. The sample consisted of sorted CD4+, CD8+, or CD8+CD57+ T cells (not recorded which) from PBMCs. Here is the DNA: TGTGCCAGCAGCTTGGGGAACAATGAGCAGTTCCTCGGGTTC. This is translated as CASSLGNNEQFLGF.